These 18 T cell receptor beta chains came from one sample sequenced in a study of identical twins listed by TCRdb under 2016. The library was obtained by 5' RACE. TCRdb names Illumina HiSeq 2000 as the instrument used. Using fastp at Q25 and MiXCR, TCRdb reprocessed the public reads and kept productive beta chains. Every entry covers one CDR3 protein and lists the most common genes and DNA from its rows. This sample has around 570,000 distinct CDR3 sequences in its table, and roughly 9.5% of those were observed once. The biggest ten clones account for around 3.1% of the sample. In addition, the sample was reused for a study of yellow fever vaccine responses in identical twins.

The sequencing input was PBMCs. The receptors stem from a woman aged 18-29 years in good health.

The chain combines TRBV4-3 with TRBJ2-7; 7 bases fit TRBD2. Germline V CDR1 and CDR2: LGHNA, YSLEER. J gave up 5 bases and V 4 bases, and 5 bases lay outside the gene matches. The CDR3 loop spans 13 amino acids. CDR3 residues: CASSLTGTNEQYF. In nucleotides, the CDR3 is TGCGCCAGCAGCCTCACCGGGACTAACGAGCAGTACTTC.

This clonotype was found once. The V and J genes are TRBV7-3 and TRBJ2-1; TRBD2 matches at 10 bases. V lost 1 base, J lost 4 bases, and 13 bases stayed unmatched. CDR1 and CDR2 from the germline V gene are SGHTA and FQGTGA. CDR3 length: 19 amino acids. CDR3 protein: CASSLKAVSSGGLYNEQFF. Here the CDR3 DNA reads TGTGCCAGCAGCTTAAAGGCTGTGTCTAGCGGGGGATTATACAATGAGCAGTTCTTC.

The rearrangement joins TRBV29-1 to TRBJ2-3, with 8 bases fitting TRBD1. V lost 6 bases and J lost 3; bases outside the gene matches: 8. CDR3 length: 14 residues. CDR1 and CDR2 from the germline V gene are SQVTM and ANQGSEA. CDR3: CSVATGVRTDTQYF. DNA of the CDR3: TGCAGCGTAGCGACAGGGGTCCGGACAGATACGCAGTATTTT.

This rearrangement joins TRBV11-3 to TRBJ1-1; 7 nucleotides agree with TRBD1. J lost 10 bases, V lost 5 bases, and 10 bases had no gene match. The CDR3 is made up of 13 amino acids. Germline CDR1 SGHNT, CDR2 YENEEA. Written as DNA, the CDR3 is TGTGCCAGCAGCCTGGGACAGCAGGGGAGAGCTTTCTTT. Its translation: CASSLGQQGRAFF.

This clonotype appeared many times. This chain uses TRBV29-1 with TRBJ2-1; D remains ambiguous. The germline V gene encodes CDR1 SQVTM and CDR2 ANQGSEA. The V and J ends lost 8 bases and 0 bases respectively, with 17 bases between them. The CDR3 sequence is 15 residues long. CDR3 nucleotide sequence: TGCAGCTCCCTGCCTCGGTCCCTCTCCTACAATGAGCAGTTCTTC. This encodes CSSLPRSLSYNEQFF.

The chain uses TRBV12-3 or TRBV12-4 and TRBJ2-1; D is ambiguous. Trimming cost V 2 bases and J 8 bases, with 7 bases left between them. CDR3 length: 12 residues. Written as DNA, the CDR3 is TGTGCCAGCAGTTTACAAATTGATGAGCAGTTCTTC. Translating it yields CASSLQIDEQFF.

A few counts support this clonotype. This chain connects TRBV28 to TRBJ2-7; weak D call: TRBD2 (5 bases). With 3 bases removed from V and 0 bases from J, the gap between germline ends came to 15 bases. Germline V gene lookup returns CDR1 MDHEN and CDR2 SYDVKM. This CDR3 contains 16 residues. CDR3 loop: CASSFALAGSSYEQYF. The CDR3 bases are TGTGCCAGCAGTTTTGCCTTGGCGGGCAGCTCCTACGAGCAGTACTTC.

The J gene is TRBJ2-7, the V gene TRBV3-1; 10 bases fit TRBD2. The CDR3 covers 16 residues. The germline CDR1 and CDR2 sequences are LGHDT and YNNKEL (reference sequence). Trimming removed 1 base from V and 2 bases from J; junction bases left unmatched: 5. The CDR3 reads CASSQGSAGGPYEQYF. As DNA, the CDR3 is TGTGCCAGCAGCCAAGGTTCAGCGGGGGGGCCCTACGAGCAGTACTTC.

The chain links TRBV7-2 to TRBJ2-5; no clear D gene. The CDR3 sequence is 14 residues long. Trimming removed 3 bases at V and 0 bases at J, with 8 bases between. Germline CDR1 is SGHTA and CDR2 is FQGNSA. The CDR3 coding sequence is TGTGCCAGCAGCTTCACCCCGTACCAAGAGACCCAGTACTTC. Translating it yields CASSFTPYQETQYF.

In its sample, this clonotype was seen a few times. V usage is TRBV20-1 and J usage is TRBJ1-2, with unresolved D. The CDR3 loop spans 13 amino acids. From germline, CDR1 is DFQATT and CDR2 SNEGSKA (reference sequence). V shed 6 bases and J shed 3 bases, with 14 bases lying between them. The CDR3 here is CSASKPLDYGYTF. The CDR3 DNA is TGCAGTGCATCAAAGCCGCTTGACTATGGCTACACCTTC.

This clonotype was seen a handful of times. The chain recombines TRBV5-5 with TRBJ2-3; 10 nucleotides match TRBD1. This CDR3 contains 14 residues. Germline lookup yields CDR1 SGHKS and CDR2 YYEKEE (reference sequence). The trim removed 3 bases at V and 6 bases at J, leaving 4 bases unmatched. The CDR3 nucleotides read TGTGCCAGCAGCTCTGGGACAGGGGTGGATACGCAGTATTTT. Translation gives CASSSGTGVDTQYF.

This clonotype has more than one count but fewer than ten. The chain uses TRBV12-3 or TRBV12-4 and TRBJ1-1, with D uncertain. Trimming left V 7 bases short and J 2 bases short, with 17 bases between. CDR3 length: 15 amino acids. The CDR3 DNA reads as TGTGCCAGCACCCCCGCTGGGCGGCTAAACACTGAAGCTTTCTTT. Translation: CASTPAGRLNTEAFF.

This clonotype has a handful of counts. CDR3 amino acids: CASSRSGRVFDEQFF. The DNA for the CDR3 is TGTGCCAGCAGCCGTAGCGGGAGGGTTTTTGATGAGCAGTTCTTC. The chain recombines TRBV11-2 with TRBJ2-1; 11 nucleotides align to TRBD2. The junction had 8 bases not matched to a gene; V was cut back by 5 bases and J by 8 bases. The CDR3 runs 15 residues. CDR1 is SGHAT and CDR2 is FQNNGV in the germline V gene.

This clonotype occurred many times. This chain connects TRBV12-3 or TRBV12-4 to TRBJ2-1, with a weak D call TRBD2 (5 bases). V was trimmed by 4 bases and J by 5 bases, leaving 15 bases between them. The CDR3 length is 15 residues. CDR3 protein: CASSSGRRIDNEQFF. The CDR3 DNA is TGTGCCAGCAGTTCGGGAAGGAGAATCGACAATGAGCAGTTCTTC.

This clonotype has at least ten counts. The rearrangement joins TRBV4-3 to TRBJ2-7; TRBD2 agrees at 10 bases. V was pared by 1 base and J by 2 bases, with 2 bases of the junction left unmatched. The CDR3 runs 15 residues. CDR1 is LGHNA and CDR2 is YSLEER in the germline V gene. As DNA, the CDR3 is TGCGCCAGCAGCCAAGGGACTAGCGGAACCTACGAGCAGTACTTC. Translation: CASSQGTSGTYEQYF.

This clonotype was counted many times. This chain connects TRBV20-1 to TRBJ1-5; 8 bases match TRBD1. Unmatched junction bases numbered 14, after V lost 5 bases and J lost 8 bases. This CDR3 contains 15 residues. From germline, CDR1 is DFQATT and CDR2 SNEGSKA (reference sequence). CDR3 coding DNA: TGCAGTGCTTCGCAGGGGGCCTCTCGTGGGGAGCCCCAGCATTTT. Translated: CSASQGASRGEPQHF.

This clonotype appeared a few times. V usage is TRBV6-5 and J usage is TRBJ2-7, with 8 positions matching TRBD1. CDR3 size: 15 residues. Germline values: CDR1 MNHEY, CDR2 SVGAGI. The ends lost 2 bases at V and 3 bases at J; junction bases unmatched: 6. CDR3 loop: CASSYLTGEGYEQYF. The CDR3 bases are TGTGCCAGCAGTTACCTGACAGGGGAAGGCTACGAGCAGTACTTC.

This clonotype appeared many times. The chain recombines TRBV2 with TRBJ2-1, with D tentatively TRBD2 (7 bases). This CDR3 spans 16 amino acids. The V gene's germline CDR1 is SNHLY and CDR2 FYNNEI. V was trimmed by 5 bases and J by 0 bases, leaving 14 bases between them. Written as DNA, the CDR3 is TGTGCCAGCAGTCCCATAGGGGGGGGCTCCTACAATGAGCAGTTCTTC. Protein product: CASSPIGGGSYNEQFF. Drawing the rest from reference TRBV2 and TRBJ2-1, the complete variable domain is EPEVTQTPSHQVTQMGQEVILRCVPISNHLYFYWYRQILGQKVEFLVSFYNNEISEKSEIFDDQFSVERPDGSNFTLKIRSTKLEDSAMYFCASSPIGGGSYNEQFFGPGTRLTVL.